This T cell receptor beta chain was sequenced for a study of T cell repertoires in cytomegalovirus infection (dated by TCRdb to about 2019). Background for the entire study: Donor HLA type was relevant to the analysis, as public TCR beta signatures indicated carriage of CMV infection together with the matching HLA type. Overall results and qualifications from the work: In both this cohort and an independent cohort of several hundred donors, the cumulative frequency of public TCR beta family members distinguished carriers of CMV infection plus the relevant HLA type. The ex vivo response was dominated by HLA-C-restricted CMV-specific TCR beta clonotypes, and the single most frequent clonotype in two of eight donors was supplied by these HLA-C-restricted clonotypes.

This sample was sequenced with an Illumina HiSeq 1500. Through fastp at Q25 and MiXCR, TCRdb rebuilt clones from the public reads, retaining in-frame beta chains. Each entry merges the rows of one CDR3 protein and shows their most common DNA and genes. The sample has 170,000 or so distinct CDR3 sequences on record, around 15% of them singletons. The top ten clones comprise over 25% of the sample. This clonotype has ten or more counts. Its antigen has not been determined. No base qualities exist here, and no much larger clone lies one base off it. The V end loses 3 bases and the J end loses 7 bases, and a stretch of 7 bases separates them. The CDR3 contains 12 residues, cysteine and phenylalanine counted. Of all the DNA, just the CDR3 is kept, 36 bases in frame from base 1.

The sequencing input was PBMCs. This receptor was identified in a human donor in good health (CMV status not recorded). Some clones in this sample may be carry-over from other donors' samples. The receptor chain draws on TRBV12-3 or TRBV12-4 and TRBJ1-5; the D gene lacks a confident call. The nucleotide sequence is given as TGTGCCAGCAGTTTTCCCGAGCAGCCCCAGCATTTT. This translates into CASSFPEQPQHF.